This T cell receptor beta chain was sequenced during a study of shared clonotypes between healthy human individuals. The wider study: Every donor yielded three CD4 naive, three CD4 memory, two CD8 naive and one CD8 memory plate.

As concerns this clone: Antigen specificity is unknown.

Terminally differentiated effector memory CD45RA+ cells were left out of the naive CD8 fraction, which was CD45RO-negative and positively selected for CCR7. Regarding the study as a whole: Estimated clonotype richness was generally higher in naive than memory subsets. Some naive CD4 clonotypes, around 5%, turned up in common across a handful of donors.

The method was immunoSEQ multiplex PCR; TCRdb's version includes in-frame clones alone and lacks a portion of them. The sample holds hundreds of thousands of clones, roughly 95% seen once. The TCR originated in a woman in her twenties or thirties in good health. Sequenced sample: naive CD8+ T cells sorted from blood.

CDR3 sequence: CASSLDGSRGYGYTF. CDR3 coding DNA: TGTGCCAGCAGTTTAGATGGCAGCCGGGGCTATGGCTACACCTTC. The J gene is TRBJ1-2, the V gene TRBV28; D is ambiguous. The CDR3 runs 15 residues. CDR1 is MDHEN and CDR2 is SYDVKM in the germline V gene. The V end lost 2 bases, the J end lost 4 bases, and 14 bases lay between the germline ends.